Given below is one TCR beta chain in context. The junction does not match germline at one end; this may be a read error. Profiling relied on immunoSEQ multiplex PCR, and the TCRdb table lists in-frame clones only, not all of them. Among 99,000 or so clones listed, around 93% were seen once. These data originate in a study of siplizumab effects on memory and regulatory T cells. CDR3 length: 14 amino acids. Germline V CDR1 and CDR2: KGHSH, LQKENI. The chain uses TRBV18 and TRBJ2-7, with D possibly matching TRBD2 (6 bases). Sequenced sample: CD4+ T cells sorted from blood. This sequence originates from a human donor in good health. CDR3 sequence: CASSAGTEAYGQYF. The CDR3 bases are TGTGCCAGCTCAGCGGGGACGGAAGCCTACGGGCAGTACTTC.